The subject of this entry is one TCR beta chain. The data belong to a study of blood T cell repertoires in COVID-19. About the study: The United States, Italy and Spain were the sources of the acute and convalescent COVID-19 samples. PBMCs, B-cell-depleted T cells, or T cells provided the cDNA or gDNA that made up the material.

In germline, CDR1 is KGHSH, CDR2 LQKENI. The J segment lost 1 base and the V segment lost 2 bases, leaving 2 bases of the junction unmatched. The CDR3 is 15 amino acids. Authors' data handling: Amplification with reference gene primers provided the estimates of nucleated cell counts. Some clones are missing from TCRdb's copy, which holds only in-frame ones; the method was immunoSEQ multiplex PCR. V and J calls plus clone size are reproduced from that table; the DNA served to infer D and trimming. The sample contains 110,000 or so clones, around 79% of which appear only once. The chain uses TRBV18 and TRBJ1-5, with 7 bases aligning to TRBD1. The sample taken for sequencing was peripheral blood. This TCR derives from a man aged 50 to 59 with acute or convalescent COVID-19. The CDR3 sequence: CASSPAGGSNQPQHF. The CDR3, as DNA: TGTGCCAGCTCACCAGCAGGGGGGAGCAATCAGCCCCAGCATTTT.